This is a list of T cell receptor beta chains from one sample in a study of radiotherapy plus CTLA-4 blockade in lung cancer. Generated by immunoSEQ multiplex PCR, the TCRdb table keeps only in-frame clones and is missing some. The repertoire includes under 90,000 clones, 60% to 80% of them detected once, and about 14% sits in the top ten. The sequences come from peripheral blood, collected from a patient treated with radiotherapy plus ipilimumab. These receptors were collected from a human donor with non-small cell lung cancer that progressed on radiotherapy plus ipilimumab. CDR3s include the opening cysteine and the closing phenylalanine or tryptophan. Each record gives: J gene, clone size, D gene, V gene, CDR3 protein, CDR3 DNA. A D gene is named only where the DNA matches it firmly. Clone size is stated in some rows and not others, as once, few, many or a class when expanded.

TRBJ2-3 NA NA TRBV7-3 CASSLEVSQGQYF TGTGCCAGCAGCTTAGAGGTTTCCCAAGGGCAGTATTTT
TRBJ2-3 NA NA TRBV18 CASSPQGSTDTQYF TGTGCCAGCTCACCACAGGGGAGCACAGATACGCAGTATTTT
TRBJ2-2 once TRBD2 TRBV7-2 CASRLAGNTGELFF TGTGCCAGCAGGCTAGCGGGGAACACCGGGGAGCTGTTTTTT
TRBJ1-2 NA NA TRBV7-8 CASSLVARDWDGYTF TGTGCCAGCAGCTTAGTTGCCAGGGACTGGGATGGCTACACCTTC
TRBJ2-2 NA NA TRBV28 CASSLGFDGELFF TGTGCCAGCAGTTTGGGGTTCGACGGGGAGCTGTTTTTT
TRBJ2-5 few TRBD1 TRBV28 CASSPLGQGTQETQYF TGTGCCAGCAGTCCTTTGGGACAGGGCACTCAAGAGACCCAGTACTTC
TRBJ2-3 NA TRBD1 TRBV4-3 CASSQATGGHTDTQYF TGCGCCAGCAGCCAAGCCACAGGGGGCCACACAGATACGCAGTATTTT
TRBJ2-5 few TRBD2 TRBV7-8 CASSLPPGSGKQTQYF TGTGCCAGCAGCTTACCCCCCGGGAGCGGGAAACAGACCCAGTACTTC
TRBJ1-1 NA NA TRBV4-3 CASSQELTDREAFF TGCGCCAGCAGCCAAGAGTTGACGGACCGAGAAGCTTTCTTT
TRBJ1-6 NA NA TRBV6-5 CASRDRAHSPLHF TGTGCCAGCAGAGACAGAGCGCATTCACCCCTCCACTTT
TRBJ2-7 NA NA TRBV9 CASSVAGVGYEQYF TGTGCCAGCAGCGTAGCTGGGGTTGGGTACGAGCAGTACTTC
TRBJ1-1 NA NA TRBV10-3 CAISKKKSDTEAFF TGTGCCATCAGTAAGAAGAAAAGCGACACTGAAGCTTTCTTT
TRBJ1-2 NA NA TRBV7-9 CASSLRQEDGKGYTF TGTGCCAGCAGCTTACGACAGGAGGATGGGAAAGGCTACACCTTC
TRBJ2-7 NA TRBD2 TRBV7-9 CASSLTAGKVSEQYF TGTGCCAGCAGCTTAACAGCGGGGAAAGTTTCCGAGCAGTACTTC
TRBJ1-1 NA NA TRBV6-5 CASSYGRNTEAFF TGTGCCAGCAGTTACGGGAGGAACACTGAAGCTTTCTTT
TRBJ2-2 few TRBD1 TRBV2 CASSVTGAALELFF TGTGCCAGCAGTGTGACAGGGGCTGCCCTCGAGCTGTTTTTT
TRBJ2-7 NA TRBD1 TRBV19 CASSATGQGSYEQCF TGTGCCAGTAGTGCCACGGGACAGGGTTCCTACGAGCAGTGCTTC
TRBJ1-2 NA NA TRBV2 CASSPRLEGYTF TGTGCCAGCAGTCCAAGATTAGAAGGCTACACCTTC
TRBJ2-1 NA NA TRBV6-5 CASSYSLTRTAQFF TGTGCCAGCAGTTACTCACTCACCCGGACAGCGCAGTTCTTC
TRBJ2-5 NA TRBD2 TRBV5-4 CASSFRLAGGQTQYF TGTGCCAGCAGCTTTAGGCTAGCGGGGGGGCAGACCCAGTACTTC
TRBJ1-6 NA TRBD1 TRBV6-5 CASRRGTANSPLHF TGTGCCAGCAGGCGAGGGACAGCGAATTCACCCCTCCACTTT
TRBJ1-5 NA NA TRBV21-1 CASATPPGNEQPQHF TGTGCCAGCGCAACCCCCCCAGGGAACGAGCAGCCCCAGCATTTT
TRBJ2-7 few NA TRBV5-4 CASSLGQAAYEQYF TGTGCCAGCAGCTTGGGTCAGGCTGCCTACGAGCAGTACTTC
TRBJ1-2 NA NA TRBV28 CASSSSPRGVYGYTF TGTGCCAGCAGTTCAAGTCCCCGGGGCGTCTATGGCTACACCTTC
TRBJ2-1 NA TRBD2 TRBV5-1 CASSFLADLYNEQFF TGCGCCAGCAGCTTTCTAGCGGACCTCTACAATGAGCAGTTCTTC
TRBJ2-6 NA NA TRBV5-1 CASSSMTVGSGANVLTF TGCGCCAGCAGCTCTATGACAGTCGGCTCTGGGGCCAACGTCCTGACTTTC
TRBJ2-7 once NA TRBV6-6 CASSYQGPPYEQYF TGTGCCAGCAGTTACCAGGGGCCTCCCTACGAGCAGTACTTC
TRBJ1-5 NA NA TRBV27 CASSLRPYSNQPQHF TGTGCCAGCAGTTTGAGGCCATATAGCAATCAGCCCCAGCATTTT
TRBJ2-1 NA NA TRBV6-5 CATSGQWSSYNEQFF TGTGCCACCTCGGGGCAGTGGAGCTCCTACAATGAGCAGTTCTTC
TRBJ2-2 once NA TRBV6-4 CASSDSGQGPSNTGELFF TGTGCCAGCAGTGACTCGGGGCAGGGGCCCTCGAACACCGGGGAGCTGTTTTTT
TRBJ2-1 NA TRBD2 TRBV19 CASTSPSGEQFF TGTGCCAGTACCAGCCCTAGCGGTGAGCAGTTCTTC
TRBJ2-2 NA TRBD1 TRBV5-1 CASSLLQGQGLFF TGCGCCAGCAGCTTGTTACAAGGACAGGGGCTGTTTTTT
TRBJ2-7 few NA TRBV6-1 CASSERRIEQYF TGTGCCAGCAGTGAACGGCGGATCGAGCAGTACTTC
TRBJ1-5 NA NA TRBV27 CASSLSSIPGEQHF TGTGCCAGCAGTTTATCCAGTATTCCGGGAGAGCAGCATTTT
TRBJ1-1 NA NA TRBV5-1 CASSLAPSIMNTEAFF TGCGCCAGCAGCTTGGCCCCTAGTATCATGAACACTGAAGCTTTCTTT
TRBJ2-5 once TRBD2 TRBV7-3 CASSYTSDQETQYF TGTGCCAGCAGCTATACTAGCGACCAAGAGACCCAGTACTTC
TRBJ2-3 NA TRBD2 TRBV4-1 CASSQASLAGVTDTQYF TGCGCCAGCAGCCAAGCTTCCCTAGCGGGAGTCACAGATACGCAGTATTTT
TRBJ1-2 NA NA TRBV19 CASSIYGVPYGYTF TGTGCCAGTAGTATCTACGGGGTCCCCTATGGCTACACCTTC
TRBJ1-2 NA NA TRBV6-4 CASSDQRRGYTF TGTGCCAGCAGTGACCAAAGGAGGGGCTACACCTTC
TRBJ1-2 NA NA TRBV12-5 CASGSEGYGYTF TGTGCTAGTGGTTCAGAGGGGTATGGCTACACCTTC
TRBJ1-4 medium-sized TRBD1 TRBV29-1 CSVEGTGPMELFF TGCAGCGTTGAAGGGACAGGGCCGATGGAACTGTTTTTT
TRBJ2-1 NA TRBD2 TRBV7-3 CASSLTGTSNAGPYNEQFF TGTGCCAGCAGCTTAACGGGGACTAGCAACGCTGGGCCTTACAATGAGCAGTTCTTC
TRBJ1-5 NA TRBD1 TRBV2 CASSAGQFDSNQPQHF TGTGCCAGCAGCGCGGGACAGTTCGATAGCAATCAGCCCCAGCATTTT
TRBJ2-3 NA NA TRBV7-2 CASSSSGLPTDTQYF TGTGCCAGCAGCTCCTCAGGGCTTCCCACGGATACGCAGTATTTT
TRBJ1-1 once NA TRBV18 CASSPQGSPEAFF TGTGCCAGCTCACCGCAGGGGAGTCCTGAAGCTTTCTTT
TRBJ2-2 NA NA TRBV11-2 CASRRDRSTGELFF TGTGCCAGCAGGCGCGACCGGTCGACCGGGGAGCTGTTTTTT
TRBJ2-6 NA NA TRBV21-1 CASSKVSGVWDRSPCGANVLTF TGTGCCAGCAGCAAAGTATCGGGGGTTTGGGACAGGTCCCCTTGTGGGGCCAACGTCCTGACTTTC
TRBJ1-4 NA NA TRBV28 CASSLASAASSTNEKLFF TGTGCCAGCAGTTTAGCTAGTGCAGCGAGTTCAACTAATGAAAAACTGTTTTTT